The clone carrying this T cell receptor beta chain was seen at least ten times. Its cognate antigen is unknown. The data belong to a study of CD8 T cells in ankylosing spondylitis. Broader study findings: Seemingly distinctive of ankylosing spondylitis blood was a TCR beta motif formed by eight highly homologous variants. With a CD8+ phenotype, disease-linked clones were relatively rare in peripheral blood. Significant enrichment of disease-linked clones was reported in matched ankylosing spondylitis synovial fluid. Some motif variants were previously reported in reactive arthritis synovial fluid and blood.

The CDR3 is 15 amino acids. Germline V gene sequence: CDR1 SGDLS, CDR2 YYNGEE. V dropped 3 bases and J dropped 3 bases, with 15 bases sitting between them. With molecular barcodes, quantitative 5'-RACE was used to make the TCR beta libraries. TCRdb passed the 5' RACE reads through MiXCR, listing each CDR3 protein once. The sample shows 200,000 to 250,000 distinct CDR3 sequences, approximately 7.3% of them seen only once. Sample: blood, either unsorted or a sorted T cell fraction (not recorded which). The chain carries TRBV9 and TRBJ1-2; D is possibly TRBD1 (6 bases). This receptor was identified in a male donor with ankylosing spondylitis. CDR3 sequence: CASSAASDSYYGYTF. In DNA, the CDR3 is TGTGCCAGCAGCGCAGCTTCGGACAGCTACTATGGCTACACCTTC. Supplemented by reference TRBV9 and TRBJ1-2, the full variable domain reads DSGVTQTPKHLITATGQRVTLRCSPRSGDLSVYWYQQSLDQGLQFLIQYYNGEERAKGNILERFSAQQFPDLHSELNLSSLELGDSALYFCASSAASDSYYGYTFGSGTRLTVV.